This T cell receptor (beta chain) stems from a study of blood T cell repertoires in COVID-19. V shed 5 bases, J shed 4 bases, and the junction held 11 bases outside the gene matches. The CDR3 runs to 17 residues. CDR1 and CDR2 from the germline V gene are SGHAT and FQNNGV. Authors' processing steps: Cell counts per sample came from amplifying reference gene primers. Sequenced by immunoSEQ multiplex PCR; TCRdb stores in-frame clones only, minus some. That table gives V, J and clone size, and the DNA gave D and trimming. Of 210,000 or so clones detected, around 86% appear once; the ten largest clones hold approximately 5%.

This clonotype was obtained from a human donor in a cohort sampled during active COVID-19. The sample was peripheral blood. The chain couples TRBV11-2 to TRBJ1-2; 12 bases agree with TRBD1. This CDR3 reads CASSRSGTGGLTYGYTF. DNA of the CDR3: TGTGCCAGCAGCAGATCCGGGACAGGGGGCCTCACCTATGGCTACACCTTC. Together with reference TRBV11-2 and TRBJ1-2, the CDR3 gives the full variable domain: EAGVAQSPRYKIIEKRQSVAFWCNPISGHATLYWYQQILGQGPKLLIQFQNNGVVDDSQLPKDRFSAERLKGVDSTLKIQPAKLEDSAVYLCASSRSGTGGLTYGYTFGSGTRLTVV.